This T cell receptor beta chain was identified during a study of blood T cell repertoires in COVID-19. Individuals drawn from some 25 US areas were roughly 18 to 95 years old. Participant reports of clinical history set cohort assignment. This clone was recorded only once. Profiled with immunoSEQ multiplex PCR; TCRdb holds only in-frame clones, not every one. This table holds approximately 210,000 clones, under 90% found once. The sequence derives from a woman aged 55-70 years who had recovered from COVID-19. The sample was PBMCs or T cells enriched from blood (not recorded which).

The CDR3 sequence: CASSLFAGEDYGYTF. The CDR3 DNA follows: TGTGCCAGCAGTTTGTTCGCGGGGGAAGACTATGGCTACACCTTC. The chain links TRBV28 to TRBJ1-2, with D perhaps matching TRBD1 (5 bases). Trimming cost V 3 bases and J 3 bases, with 14 bases left between them. The CDR3 is made up of 15 amino acids. CDR1 is MDHEN and CDR2 is SYDVKM in the germline V gene.